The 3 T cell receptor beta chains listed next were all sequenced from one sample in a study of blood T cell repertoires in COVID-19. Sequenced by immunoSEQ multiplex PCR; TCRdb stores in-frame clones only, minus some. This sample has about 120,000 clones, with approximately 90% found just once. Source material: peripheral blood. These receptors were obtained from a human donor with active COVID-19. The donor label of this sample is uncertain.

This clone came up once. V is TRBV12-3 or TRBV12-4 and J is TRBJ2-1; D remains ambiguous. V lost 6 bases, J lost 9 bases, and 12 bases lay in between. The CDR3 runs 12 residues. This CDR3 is CASSPSRPEQFF. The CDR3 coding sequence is TGTGCCAGCAGCCCGTCTAGGCCTGAGCAGTTCTTC.

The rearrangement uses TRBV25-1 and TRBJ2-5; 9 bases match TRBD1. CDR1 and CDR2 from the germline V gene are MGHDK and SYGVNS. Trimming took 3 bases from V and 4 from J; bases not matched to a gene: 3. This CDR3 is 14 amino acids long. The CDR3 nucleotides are TGTGCCAGCAGTGACAGGACAGGGGTAGAGACCCAGTACTTC. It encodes CASSDRTGVETQYF.

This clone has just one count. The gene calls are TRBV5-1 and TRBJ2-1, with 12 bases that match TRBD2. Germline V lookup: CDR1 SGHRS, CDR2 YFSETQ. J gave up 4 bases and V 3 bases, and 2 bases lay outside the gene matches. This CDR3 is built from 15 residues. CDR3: CASSWTSGEYNEQFF. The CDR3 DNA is TGCGCCAGCAGCTGGACTAGCGGGGAGTACAATGAGCAGTTCTTC.